This record looks at one T cell receptor beta chain sequence and its context. Patients with autoimmune history or systemic immunosuppression were excluded. The sample comes from a study of OX40 agonist ivuxolimab in advanced cancers. About the study: Therapy given before enrollment (anti-PD-1, anti-PD-L1 or anti-CTLA-4) was allowed, and 40% to 45% had some.

Assay: immunoSEQ multiplex PCR; the TCRdb copy retains only in-frame clones and omits some. The sample shows 60,000 to 70,000 clones, approximately 82% of them seen only once. After removal of 6 bases from V and 2 bases from J, the junction contained 7 bases not matched to a gene. The CDR3 consists of 14 residues. Germline CDR1 and CDR2: MDHEN and SYDVKM. This receptor was obtained from an adult with an advanced solid tumor such as melanoma, head and neck, liver or kidney cancer. Specimen: CD4+ or CD8+ T cells sorted from blood, collected in a trial of the OX40 agonist ivuxolimab. The rearrangement links TRBV28 to TRBJ2-7, with 7 bases lining up with TRBD1. In DNA form, the CDR3 reads TGTGCCAGCAGAAGACAGGGTATTACCTACGAGCAGTACTTC. Translated: CASRRQGITYEQYF.